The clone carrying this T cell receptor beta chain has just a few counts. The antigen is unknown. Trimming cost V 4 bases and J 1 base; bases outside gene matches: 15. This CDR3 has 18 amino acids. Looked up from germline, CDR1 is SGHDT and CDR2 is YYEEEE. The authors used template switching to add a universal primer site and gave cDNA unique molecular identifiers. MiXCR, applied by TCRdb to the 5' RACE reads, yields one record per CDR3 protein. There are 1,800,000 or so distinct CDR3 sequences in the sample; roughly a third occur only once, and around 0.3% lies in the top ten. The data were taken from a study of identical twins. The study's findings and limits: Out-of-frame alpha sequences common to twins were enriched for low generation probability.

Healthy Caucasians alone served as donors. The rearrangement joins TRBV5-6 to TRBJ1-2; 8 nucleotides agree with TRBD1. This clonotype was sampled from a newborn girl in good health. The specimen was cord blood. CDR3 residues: CASSNRGQGGPINYGYTF. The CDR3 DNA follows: TGTGCCAGCAGCAACCGAGGACAGGGAGGCCCAATTAACTATGGCTACACCTTC.